Shown below are 24 T cell receptor beta chains from a single sample sequenced in a study of OX40 agonist ivuxolimab in advanced cancers. Profiled with immunoSEQ multiplex PCR; TCRdb holds only in-frame clones, not every one. The repertoire includes roughly 74,000 clones, 85% to 90% of them detected once, and more than 0.5% sits in the top ten. The material was CD4+ or CD8+ T cells sorted from blood, obtained in a trial of the OX40 agonist ivuxolimab. These receptor sequences come from an adult with an advanced solid tumor such as melanoma, head and neck, liver or kidney cancer.

The chain carries TRBV28 and TRBJ1-4; no reliable D call. Between the trimmed V and J ends, which lost 3 bases and 7 bases, there was a span of 3 bases. Germline V CDR1 and CDR2: MDHEN, SYDVKM. This CDR3 has 11 amino acids. CDR3 protein: CASSLTEKLFF. CDR3 nucleotides: TGTGCCAGCAGTTTGACTGAAAAACTGTTTTTT.

The V call is TRBV5-1, the J call TRBJ1-2; D is undetermined. CDR3 size: 14 residues. Germline V gene sequence: CDR1 SGHRS, CDR2 YFSETQ. Trimming stripped 3 bases from V and 7 bases from J, with 16 bases between. The CDR3 spells CASSSSGTLGGYTF. CDR3 sequence (DNA): TGCGCCAGCAGCTCTTCGGGAACGCTCGGTGGCTACACCTTC.

This rearrangement joins TRBV15 to TRBJ1-2; no reliable D call. V lost 1 base, J lost 1 base, and 7 bases lay in between. This CDR3 contains 14 residues. Germline V gives CDR1 LNHNV, CDR2 YYDKDF (reference sequence). The DNA for the CDR3 is TGTGCCACCAGCAGAGGGCAGAATAACTATGGCTACACCTTC. Residues: CATSRGQNNYGYTF.

The chain combines TRBV27 with TRBJ2-7; no firm D call. The V and J ends lost 1 base and 5 bases respectively, with 12 bases between them. The CDR3 is 14 amino acids. CDR1 and CDR2 (germline): MNHEY, SMNVEV (reference sequence). CDR3 coding DNA: TGTGCCAGCAGTTTATTAGACAATCGAAACGAGCAGTACTTC. It specifies CASSLLDNRNEQYF.

The genes are TRBV27 and TRBJ2-2, with TRBD1 matching 9 bases. This CDR3 contains 15 residues. V gave up 5 bases and J gave up 7 bases; unmatched junction bases: 8. The germline V gene has CDR1 MNHEY and CDR2 SMNVEV (reference sequence). The CDR3 sequence: CASSLNRGRDGELFF. The DNA of the CDR3 is TGTGCCAGCAGTCTAAACAGGGGGCGGGACGGGGAGCTGTTTTTT.

V usage is TRBV30 and J usage is TRBJ2-5; 11 nucleotides align to TRBD2. The CDR3 is 16 residues long. V dropped 2 bases and J dropped 4; count of bases not matched to a gene: 9. The germline gives CDR1 GTSNPN, CDR2 SVGIG (reference sequence). The CDR3 protein is CAWSPLAGGPRETQYF. The CDR3 bases are TGTGCCTGGAGTCCTTTAGCGGGAGGGCCGCGAGAGACCCAGTACTTC.

The V call is TRBV30, the J call TRBJ1-6; 7 bases agree with TRBD1. Looked up from germline, CDR1 is GTSNPN and CDR2 is SVGIG (reference sequence). The trim removed 0 bases at V and 7 bases at J, leaving 6 bases unmatched. The CDR3 is made up of 15 amino acids. The CDR3, as DNA: TGTGCCTGGAGTGTACAGGGGCGGGCGAATTCACCCCTCCACTTT. Its protein product is CAWSVQGRANSPLHF.

CDR3 region: CASSPSPGTDNYGYTF. The CDR3 DNA reads TGTGCCAGCAGTCCTTCCCCCGGGACAGATAACTATGGCTACACCTTC. The chain combines TRBV27 with TRBJ1-2, with 7 bases aligning to TRBD1. Trimming removed 5 bases from V and 1 base from J; junction bases left unmatched: 10. CDR3 size: 16 residues. Germline CDR1 reads MNHEY; CDR2 reads SMNVEV (reference sequence).

The chain links TRBV6-5 to TRBJ1-1; 8 positions agree with TRBD1. Trimming took 0 bases from V and 11 from J; bases not matched to a gene: 14. CDR1 and CDR2 (germline): MNHEY, SVGAGI. CDR3 length equals 16 residues. CDR3 sequence (DNA): TGTGCCAGCAGTTACTCGAAGCAGGGGGCGATTCTTTGGGCTTTCTTT. It translates to CASSYSKQGAILWAFF.

The J gene is TRBJ1-1, the V gene TRBV7-2; D call uncertain. Germline CDR1 SGHTA, CDR2 FQGNSA. The germline V and J ends were trimmed by 1 base and 1 base, with 7 bases remaining between them. This CDR3 spans 14 amino acids. CDR3 in DNA: TGTGCCAGCAGCTTAGTTTTGAGGAACACTGAAGCTTTCTTT. It yields the protein CASSLVLRNTEAFF.

The rearrangement joins TRBV5-6 to TRBJ2-7; maybe TRBD2 (5 bases). CDR1 and CDR2 (germline): SGHDT, YYEEEE. CDR3 length: 14 amino acids. V was trimmed by 2 bases and J by 4 bases, leaving 13 bases between them. The CDR3 is CASSFAGIPYEQYF. DNA of the CDR3: TGTGCCAGCAGCTTTGCCGGGATACCATACGAGCAGTACTTC.

The rearrangement links TRBV19 to TRBJ2-3, with D possibly matching TRBD2 (6 bases). Germline values: CDR1 LNHDA, CDR2 SQIVND (reference sequence). Deletions cut 3 bases from V and 2 bases from J, with 12 bases between. CDR3 length: 15 residues. The CDR3 sequence is CASSIEGGATDTQYF. DNA for the CDR3: TGTGCCAGTAGTATTGAGGGCGGGGCCACAGATACGCAGTATTTT. Using reference TRBV19 and TRBJ2-3 for the parts outside the CDR3, the full variable domain is DGGITQSPKYLFRKEGQNVTLSCEQNLNHDAMYWYRQDPGQGLRLIYYSQIVNDFQKGDIAEGYSVSREKKESFPLTVTSAQKNPTAFYLCASSIEGGATDTQYFGPGTRLTVL.

The CDR3 DNA reads TGTGCCAGCAGCAAACGGACAGGGGTAACCGGGGAGCTGTTTTTT. It codes for CASSKRTGVTGELFF. The chain has TRBV7-2 and TRBJ2-2; 9 positions match TRBD1. V lost 5 bases, J lost 5 bases, and 6 bases stayed unmatched. The CDR3 is 15 amino acids. The germline V gene encodes CDR1 SGHTA and CDR2 FQGNSA.

The chain employs TRBV9 and TRBJ2-4; 9 bases align to TRBD1. Per germline, CDR1 SGDLS and CDR2 YYNGEE. The CDR3 has 14 amino acids. J gave up 8 bases and V 1 base, and 4 bases lay outside the gene matches. The CDR3 DNA reads TGTGCCAGCAGCGTAAGGACAGGGGAGTACATTCAGTACTTC. This codes for CASSVRTGEYIQYF.

The chain carries TRBV7-9 and TRBJ2-3; 13 nucleotides agree with TRBD2. Per the germline V gene, CDR1 is SEHNR and CDR2 is FQNEAQ (reference sequence). V lost 5 bases, J lost 1 base, and 3 bases stayed unmatched. This CDR3 has 16 residues. CDR3 protein: CASSALAGGGTDTQYF. CDR3 DNA: TGTGCCAGCAGCGCACTAGCGGGAGGGGGCACAGATACGCAGTATTTT.

The chain is built from TRBV5-6 and TRBJ2-1, with a possible D match to TRBD1 (6 bases). Deletions cut 0 bases from V and 0 bases from J, with 10 bases between. The V gene's germline CDR1 is SGHDT and CDR2 YYEEEE. The CDR3 length is 16 residues. CDR3 in amino acids: CASSLGETGSYNEQFF. CDR3 DNA sequence: TGTGCCAGCAGCTTGGGTGAGACAGGCTCCTACAATGAGCAGTTCTTC.

J is TRBJ2-2 and V is TRBV19, with TRBD2 matching over 10 bases. The CDR3 length is 16 residues. Germline values: CDR1 LNHDA, CDR2 SQIVND (reference sequence). Trimming removed 5 bases from V and 2 bases from J; junction bases left unmatched: 5. In DNA, the CDR3 is TGTGCCAGTAGTTTGCTAGCGGGAGCCAACACCGGGGAGCTGTTTTTT. It encodes CASSLLAGANTGELFF.

This rearrangement joins TRBV30 to TRBJ1-1; a possible D gene is TRBD1 (6 bases). Germline V CDR1 and CDR2: GTSNPN, SVGIG (reference sequence). The CDR3 covers 12 residues. The V end was cut by 5 bases, the J end by 2 bases, with 9 bases between. In nucleotides, the CDR3 is TGTGCCTGGGGACAGCTTAACACTGAAGCTTTCTTT. This sequence encodes CAWGQLNTEAFF.

The gene calls are TRBV29-1 and TRBJ2-2, with a possible D match to TRBD1 (5 bases). Trimming left V 4 bases short and J 5 bases short, with 14 bases between. Germline V lookup: CDR1 SQVTM, CDR2 ANQGSEA. The CDR3 totals 14 residues. The CDR3 coding sequence is TGCAGCGTTGGACAGTCCCTGGGTACCGGGGAGCTGTTTTTT. Protein sequence: CSVGQSLGTGELFF.

The chain employs TRBV7-8 and TRBJ2-3; TRBD2 matches at 13 bases. The germline V gene has CDR1 SGHVS and CDR2 FQNEAQ. The CDR3 is made up of 16 amino acids. V lost 3 bases, J lost 11 bases, and 11 bases stayed unmatched. The CDR3 bases are TGTGCCAGCAGCTTGGCGACTAGCGGGAGGCCTCTGCGGCAGTATTTT. Its protein product is CASSLATSGRPLRQYF.

The chain couples TRBV7-2 to TRBJ1-2; D perhaps matches TRBD1 (5 bases). V gave up 2 bases and J gave up 6 bases, with 13 bases separating them. The CDR3 is 14 residues long. Germline V CDR1 and CDR2: SGHTA, FQGNSA. The CDR3 sequence is CASSLLGRTDGYTF. The CDR3 DNA sequence: TGTGCCAGCAGCTTATTGGGACGCACAGATGGCTACACCTTC.

The V and J genes are TRBV7-8 and TRBJ2-7, with D perhaps matching TRBD1 or TRBD2 (5 bases each). Germline V gives CDR1 SGHVS, CDR2 FQNEAQ. The CDR3 loop spans 14 amino acids. Trimming pared 5 bases from V and 2 bases from J, leaving 13 bases between. In DNA, the CDR3 is TGTGCCAGCAGCGACTACAGGTTGACCTACGAGCAGTACTTC. Amino acid sequence: CASSDYRLTYEQYF.

V is TRBV7-3 and J is TRBJ2-3, with D possibly matching TRBD1 (5 bases). Germline V gene lookup returns CDR1 SGHTA and CDR2 FQGTGA. Trimming took 4 bases from V and 5 from J, leaving 22 bases between them. The CDR3 sequence is 17 residues long. The CDR3 nucleotides are TGTGCCAGCAGCTCAACGGTGGCAGGGTCGGTGAGAGATACGCAGTATTTT. Its translation is CASSSTVAGSVRDTQYF.

The chain links TRBV19 to TRBJ1-5; the D gene is possibly TRBD1 (6 bases). Trimming removed 6 bases from V and 3 bases from J, with 12 bases in between. Germline CDR1 reads LNHDA; CDR2 reads SQIVND (reference sequence). CDR3 length: 14 residues. The CDR3 DNA reads as TGTGCCAGTAGGGGAAGACAGGACAATCAGCCCCAGCATTTT. This codes for CASRGRQDNQPQHF.